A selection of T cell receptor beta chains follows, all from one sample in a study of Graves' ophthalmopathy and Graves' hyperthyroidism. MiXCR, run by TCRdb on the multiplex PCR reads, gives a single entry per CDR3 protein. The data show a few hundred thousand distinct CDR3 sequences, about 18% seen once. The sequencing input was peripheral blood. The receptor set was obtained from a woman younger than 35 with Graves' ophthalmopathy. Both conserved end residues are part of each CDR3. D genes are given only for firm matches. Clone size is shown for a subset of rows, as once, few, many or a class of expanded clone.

TGTGCCAGCAGTGACGGGGGGGGACCTGCCCACGAGCAGTACTTC	CASSDGGGPAHEQYF	-	TRBD2	TRBJ2-7	TRBV25-1
TGCGCCAGCAGCCAAGGACAGGGGGCGGGCTATGGCTACACCTTC	CASSQGQGAGYGYTF	-	TRBD1	TRBJ1-2	TRBV4-1
TGCGCCAGCAGCCAAGAAAGGGATGGCTACACCTTC	CASSQERDGYTF	many	-	TRBJ1-2	TRBV4-3
TGTGCCAGCAGTGAAAGGGGCAGAGGATCCTACGAGCAGTACTTC	CASSERGRGSYEQYF	-	-	TRBJ2-7	TRBV2
TGTGCCAGCAGTTCTAGCGGGGGGGCCCACGAGCAGTACTTC	CASSSSGGAHEQYF	many	TRBD2	TRBJ2-7	TRBV28
TGTGCCAGCAGCTTAGAATCCTTACGGGGCAGCTCCTACGAGCAGTACTTC	CASSLESLRGSSYEQYF	many	-	TRBJ2-7	TRBV11-2
TGCAGTGCGAGGGACCGGCTTAGCGGGGGCTACGAGCAGTACTTC	CSARDRLSGGYEQYF	many	TRBD2	TRBJ2-7	TRBV20-1
TGTGCCAGCAGACCTAGGGCATCCAATCAGCCCCAGCATTTT	CASRPRASNQPQHF	many	-	TRBJ1-5	TRBV6-2/TRBV6-3
TGTGCCAGCAGTGGGATAGCAGGGGGCGACTATGGCTACACCTTC	CASSGIAGGDYGYTF	-	TRBD1	TRBJ1-2	TRBV6-1
TGTGCCATCAGTGACCCCGGGACCGGGAGCTCCTACGAGCAGTACTTC	CAISDPGTGSSYEQYF	many	-	TRBJ2-7	TRBV10-3
TGCAGTGCTATTAGGAGTCCAGGGAACACTGAAGCTTTCTTT	CSAIRSPGNTEAFF	many	-	TRBJ1-1	TRBV20-1
TGTGCCAGCAGCTTAGGCCGGGGGACGGCGGGTCAGCCCCAGCATTTT	CASSLGRGTAGQPQHF	many	-	TRBJ1-5	TRBV7-2
TGTGCCAGCAGCCAAGAGCGTACGGGGACCCAGTACTTC	CASSQERTGTQYF	many	-	TRBJ2-5	TRBV11-2
TGCAGTGCCAGCCGATCGAACACCGGGGAGCTGTTTTTT	CSASRSNTGELFF	many	-	TRBJ2-2	TRBV20-1
TGCGCCAGCAAACGGGGAAAATCCTACGAGCAGTACTTC	CASKRGKSYEQYF	many	-	TRBJ2-7	TRBV10-2
TGTGCCAGCAGTCTGACTAGCAGACCCCTAGTTGGCTACACCTTC	CASSLTSRPLVGYTF	-	-	TRBJ1-2	TRBV2
TGTGCCAGCAGTTTAGGAGGTGGCGTAAACACTGAAGCTTTCTTT	CASSLGGGVNTEAFF	many	-	TRBJ1-1	TRBV28
TGCAGTGCCCCACCCGGAGCCGGAGGGGACGAGCAGTACTTC	CSAPPGAGGDEQYF	many	-	TRBJ2-7	TRBV20-1
TGTGCCAGCCAGAACAGCCGAACCGGCTACGAGCAGTACTTC	CASQNSRTGYEQYF	many	-	TRBJ2-7	TRBV28
TGTGCCAGCAGCTCGACAGGGTGGATCTACGAGCAGTACTTC	CASSSTGWIYEQYF	once	TRBD1	TRBJ2-7	TRBV7-6
TGTGCCAGCAGCGCCCTGGCGGGGTCCTACGAGCAGTACTTC	CASSALAGSYEQYF	many	-	TRBJ2-7	TRBV9
TGCAGTGCTAGAGAAGCAGATAAAGAGACCCAGTACTTC	CSAREADKETQYF	many	-	TRBJ2-5	TRBV20-1
TGTGCCAGTAGGACGGCAAGCGCGAACACCGGGGAGCTGTTTTTT	CASRTASANTGELFF	-	-	TRBJ2-2	TRBV19
TGTGCCAGCAGTTTTTTAAGTGCGCGGGCGACTAACTATGGCTACACCTTC	CASSFLSARATNYGYTF	many	-	TRBJ1-2	TRBV27
TGCGCCAGCAGCCAAGTTCTAGCATCGGGCACCGGGGAGCTGTTTTTT	CASSQVLASGTGELFF	many	-	TRBJ2-2	TRBV4-3
TGTGCCAGCAGGATGGACGGTCCTGGGACCCAGTACTTC	CASRMDGPGTQYF	-	-	TRBJ2-5	TRBV6-1
TGTGCCAGCAGTTGCGGAAATTTCTACGAGCAGTACTTC	CASSCGNFYEQYF	many	-	TRBJ2-7	TRBV12-3/TRBV12-4
TGTGCCACCAGCAGAGGGATGCCCACTGGTGGGGATATGACCCAGTACTTC	CATSRGMPTGGDMTQYF	-	-	TRBJ2-5	TRBV15
TGTGCCAGCAGTCCAAGGGACTGGAATCAGCCCCAGCATTTT	CASSPRDWNQPQHF	many	-	TRBJ1-5	TRBV12-3/TRBV12-4
TGTGCCAGCAGCTTAGGCTGGAGGGGTTGGGAGCAGTACTTC	CASSLGWRGWEQYF	many	-	TRBJ2-7	TRBV7-9
TGTGCCAGCAGTGAAGCGGGGGCGGGAGGATTCCGCGAGCAGTACTTC	CASSEAGAGGFREQYF	many	TRBD2	TRBJ2-7	TRBV6-1
TGTGCCAGCAGAGAGGGGGCAAGGAATTCACCCCTCCACTTT	CASREGARNSPLHF	many	TRBD1	TRBJ1-6	TRBV7-2